This T cell receptor beta chain was identified during a study of shared clonotypes between healthy human individuals. Overall study findings and caveats: Four donors shared around 5.2% of their naive CD4 clonotypes. Exclusively blood specimens were collected; tissue repertoires likely differ.

The study drew all its donors from Caucasian adults living in Nashville, Tennessee. In the sorted-subset replicate PCRs, around 220 ng DNA, tens of thousands of T cell genomes, was used. Produced via immunoSEQ multiplex PCR; TCRdb's table is partial and in-frame only. The sample has around 1 million clones, 70% to 85% seen once; the top ten hold about 1.5%. The germline CDR1 and CDR2 sequences are MGHDK and SYGVNS. This CDR3 contains 13 residues. V lost 0 bases and J lost 3, with 5 bases in between. Worth noting for this clone: What it binds is not known.

The rearrangement joins TRBV25-1 to TRBJ1-1, with D maybe TRBD1 (5 bases). This TCR came from a man younger than 35 in good health. The sequencing input was memory CD4+ T cells sorted from blood. Subset denoted: CD45RA-negative fraction. In DNA, the CDR3 is TGTGCCAGCAGTGAATACAGGGACACTGAAGCTTTCTTT. Its protein is CASSEYRDTEAFF.